These 21 T cell receptor beta chains came from one sample sequenced in a study of blood T cell repertoires in COVID-19. Profiled with immunoSEQ multiplex PCR; TCRdb holds only in-frame clones, not every one. The table includes some 320,000 clones, about 90% detected once. Sequencing was performed on peripheral blood. The receptors come from a woman aged 45-65 years who had recovered from COVID-19.

The rearrangement links TRBV7-9 to TRBJ2-1; TRBD2 might be the D (5 bases). With 3 bases removed from V and 6 bases from J, the gap between germline ends came to 9 bases. The CDR3 spans 13 residues. Germline CDR1 and CDR2: SEHNR and FQNEAQ (reference sequence). In DNA, the CDR3 is TGTGCCAGCAGCTTTGCGGGCAGCAATGAGCAGTTCTTC. Translating it yields CASSFAGSNEQFF.

The chain employs TRBV6-5 and TRBJ1-2; D ambiguous. This CDR3 contains 14 residues. Germline values: CDR1 MNHEY, CDR2 SVGAGI. V lost 7 bases and J lost 8, with 20 bases in between. This CDR3 reads CASTNLMPTSGYTF. In nucleotides, the CDR3 is TGTGCCAGCACCAATCTCATGCCCACGAGCGGCTACACCTTC.

The chain recombines TRBV11-2 with TRBJ2-5; no clear D. With 5 bases removed from V and 2 bases from J, the gap between germline ends came to 9 bases. Germline loops: CDR1 SGHAT, CDR2 FQNNGV. The length of the CDR3 is 13 residues. This CDR3 reads CASSQERQETQYF. The CDR3, as DNA: TGTGCCAGCAGCCAAGAGAGACAAGAGACCCAGTACTTC.

This sequence joins TRBV30 and TRBJ2-2; 7 bases match TRBD1. V shed 1 base and J 1 base; nucleotides not matched to a gene: 9. The CDR3 contains 17 residues. The germline V gene has CDR1 GTSNPN and CDR2 SVGIG (reference sequence). The CDR3 loop is CAWSAPVGTENTGELFF. CDR3 sequence (DNA): TGTGCCTGGAGTGCCCCCGTTGGGACAGAGAACACCGGGGAGCTGTTTTTT. The full variable domain, completed using reference TRBV30 and TRBJ2-2, is SQTIHQWPATLVQPVGSPLSLECTVEGTSNPNLYWYRQAAGRGLQLLFYSVGIGQISSEVPQNLSASRPQDRQFILSSKKLLLSDSGFYLCAWSAPVGTENTGELFFGEGSRLTVL.

The J gene is TRBJ1-1, the V gene TRBV9, with D uncertain. Germline V gene data show CDR1 as SGDLS and CDR2 as YYNGEE. This CDR3 has 15 amino acids. Trimming stripped 0 bases from V and 4 bases from J, with 13 bases between. The CDR3 loop reads CASSVDGRHPTEAFF. CDR3 coding DNA: TGTGCCAGCAGCGTAGATGGCAGGCACCCCACTGAAGCTTTCTTT. The entire variable domain, with the rest obtained from reference TRBV9 and TRBJ1-1, is as follows: DSGVTQTPKHLITATGQRVTLRCSPRSGDLSVYWYQQSLDQGLQFLIQYYNGEERAKGNILERFSAQQFPDLHSELNLSSLELGDSALYFCASSVDGRHPTEAFFGQGTRLTVV.

As concerns this clone: Its ends do not fully match the called genes, so a read error is possible. The V call is TRBV6-6, the J call TRBJ2-2; 8 bases line up with TRBD1. There are 15 residues in the CDR3. Germline CDR1 is MNHNY and CDR2 is SVGAGI (reference sequence). The CDR3 spells CAGSPTGDEAGELFF. DNA of the CDR3: TGTGCCGGCAGCCCGACAGGGGATGAGGCCGGGGAGCTGTTTTTT.

This clone was detected once. The chain is built from TRBV5-6 and TRBJ2-5; the D gene is possibly TRBD2 (6 bases). Trimming pared 9 bases from V and 5 bases from J, leaving 26 bases between. Germline-derived CDR1 and CDR2 are SGHDT and YYEEEE. The CDR3 runs to 16 residues. The CDR3 reads CATSGGIAVPGETQYF. The CDR3 region has the DNA TGTGCCACCTCCGGAGGGATAGCGGTCCCTGGGGAGACCCAGTACTTC.

The V gene is TRBV27, the J gene TRBJ2-5; weak D call: TRBD2 (5 bases). V lost 5 bases to trimming and J lost 4 bases, with 20 bases between them. The CDR3 spans 16 residues. In germline, CDR1 is MNHEY, CDR2 SMNVEV (reference sequence). CDR3 in amino acids: CASSPFPGVPRETQYF. The CDR3 nucleotides are TGTGCCAGCAGTCCCTTCCCCGGGGTACCGCGAGAGACCCAGTACTTC.

The chain uses TRBV23-1 and TRBJ2-7; 12 bases align to TRBD2. TRBV23-1 falls under the ORF class, with uncertain function. The CDR3 has 15 residues. V trimming: 6 bases; J trimming: 5 bases; junction bases outside the gene matches: 8. CDR3 coding DNA: TGCGCCAGCAGCTTACTAGCGGGAGGCGGCAACGAGCAGTACTTC. Its protein product is CASSLLAGGGNEQYF.

The V call is TRBV5-8, the J call TRBJ1-1; TRBD1 might be the D (5 bases). Looked up from germline, CDR1 is SGHTS and CDR2 is YDEGEE. The CDR3 loop spans 13 amino acids. Trimming shortened V by 0 bases and J by 2 bases, and 5 bases separated the two germline ends. The CDR3 DNA reads TGTGCCAGCAGCTTGGGGGGCAACACTGAAGCTTTCTTT. Protein product: CASSLGGNTEAFF.

The V gene is TRBV21-1, the J gene TRBJ2-3; the D call TRBD1 from the table was never checked on the DNA. TRBV21-1 constitutes a pseudogene. This CDR3 has 18 amino acids. The CDR3 DNA follows: TGTGCCAGCAGCAAATTGGCCCCCCGGGACAGGAACACAGATACGCAGTATTTT. Protein: CASSKLAPRDRNTDTQYF.

The chain couples TRBV30 to TRBJ1-2; D is perhaps TRBD1 (6 bases). Germline values: CDR1 GTSNPN, CDR2 SVGIG (reference sequence). Trimming stripped 0 bases from V and 0 bases from J, with 8 bases between. The CDR3 is 14 residues long. The CDR3 loop reads CAWSVQGSNYGYTF. CDR3 coding DNA: TGTGCCTGGAGTGTACAGGGATCTAACTATGGCTACACCTTC.

The rearrangement links TRBV28 to TRBJ2-7; 11 bases match TRBD2. The ends lost 8 bases at V and 4 bases at J; junction bases unmatched: 7. The CDR3 is made up of 14 amino acids. The germline CDR1 and CDR2 sequences are MDHEN and SYDVKM. The CDR3, as DNA: TGTGCCAGCGGCTTAGCGGGAGGGCGTTACGAGCAGTACTTC. Translated: CASGLAGGRYEQYF.

The chain recombines TRBV3-1 (or the pseudogene TRBV3-2) with TRBJ2-2; TRBD2 is a possible D gene (6 bases). CDR3 length equals 14 residues. Germline V gives CDR1 LGHDT, CDR2 YNNKEL (reference sequence). Trimming removed 4 bases from V and 5 bases from J, with 11 bases in between. CDR3 in DNA: TGTGCCAGCAGCCGGAGGGAAGGTACCGGGGAGCTGTTTTTT. Translating gives CASSRREGTGELFF.

This chain connects TRBV12-3 or TRBV12-4 to TRBJ1-2; possibly TRBD1 for D (6 bases). CDR3 length: 13 residues. Trimming stripped 7 bases from V and 8 bases from J, with 17 bases between. The CDR3 protein is CASTKTGSGGYTF. In nucleotides, the CDR3 is TGTGCCAGCACAAAGACAGGAAGTGGAGGCTACACCTTC.

This clone was seen a handful of times. The chain couples TRBV5-4 to TRBJ2-1; tentative D call: TRBD2 (5 bases). The CDR3 length is 12 residues. Germline loops: CDR1 SGHNT, CDR2 YYREEE (reference sequence). With 4 bases removed from V and 5 bases from J, the gap between germline ends came to 7 bases. The CDR3 region is CASSPGNNEQFF. In DNA form, the CDR3 reads TGTGCCAGCAGCCCGGGGAACAATGAGCAGTTCTTC. The variable domain in full, with the rest retrieved from reference TRBV5-4 and TRBJ2-1, is ETGVTQSPTHLIKTRGQQVTLRCSSQSGHNTVSWYQQALGQGPQFIFQYYREEENGRGNFPPRFSGLQFPNYSSELNVNALELDDSALYLCASSPGNNEQFFGPGTRLTVL.

The rearrangement uses TRBV10-3 and TRBJ2-1; 7 bases match TRBD1. CDR1 is ENHRY, CDR2 SYGVKD, per germline. V was clipped by 7 bases and J by 1 base; unmatched bases: 10. The CDR3 is 16 residues long. CDR3 sequence: CAIKKTTGPSYNEQFF. DNA for the CDR3: TGTGCCATCAAAAAGACGACAGGGCCGTCCTACAATGAGCAGTTCTTC.

This clone has a single count. The rearrangement joins TRBV5-4 to TRBJ2-1; maybe TRBD2 (5 bases). V was shortened by 1 base and J by 7 bases, with 18 bases between the two germline ends. This CDR3 contains 16 residues. CDR1 and CDR2 from the germline V gene are SGHNT and YYREEE (reference sequence). The CDR3 DNA sequence: TGTGCCAGCAGCTTGATGGCGGGCCCATTCGGGAATGAGCAGTTCTTC. Translated: CASSLMAGPFGNEQFF.

The J gene is TRBJ1-3, the V gene TRBV3-1 (or the pseudogene TRBV3-2); D is perhaps TRBD1 (5 bases). Trimming stripped 1 base from V and 3 bases from J, with 13 bases between. The CDR3 consists of 16 residues. Germline loops: CDR1 LGHDT, CDR2 YNNKEL (reference sequence). Here the CDR3 DNA reads TGTGCCAGCAGCCAAGTTGGAGGGGCACTTGGAAACACCATATATTTT. Protein product: CASSQVGGALGNTIYF.

CDR3 nucleotides: TGTGCCAGCAGCTTACAGGGTTCCTTGGGATACAATGAGCAGTTCTTC. This gives the protein CASSLQGSLGYNEQFF. This chain uses TRBV7-9 with TRBJ2-1, with a possible D match to TRBD1 (5 bases). Trimming removed 2 bases at V and 4 bases at J, with 15 bases between. CDR1 is SEHNR, CDR2 FQNEAQ, per germline (reference sequence). This CDR3 is 16 amino acids long.

The chain links TRBV28 to TRBJ1-4, with 9 bases identical to TRBD1. With 3 bases clipped from V and 6 bases from J, the junction kept 11 bases outside the gene matches. CDR1 MDHEN and CDR2 SYDVKM come from the germline V gene. The CDR3 covers 17 residues. The CDR3 here is CASSFGTGRFGDEKLFF. In DNA form, the CDR3 reads TGTGCCAGCAGTTTCGGGACAGGGCGCTTTGGCGATGAAAAACTGTTTTTT.